This T cell receptor beta chain emerged from a study of CD8+CD57+ T cells in acquired aplastic anemia. Study summary: Sorted CD4+ and CD8+ cell DNA averaged roughly 3.2 ug. General study findings and limits: Patients and controls shared approximately 30 CD8+ CDR3 sequences.

Profiling of TCR beta VDJ combinations and CDR3 sequences used genomic DNA as template. In TCRdb, the reads were re-called with MiXCR into one record per CDR3 protein. The sample carries hundreds of thousands of distinct CDR3 sequences, about a third recorded once. This clonotype has only one observation. The antigen is unknown. Patients included in sequencing had previously demonstrated CD8+CD57+ cell expansion by flow cytometry. Blood was sampled before the patients had received any therapy. The sample comprised sorted CD4+, CD8+, or CD8+CD57+ T cells (not recorded which) from PBMCs. This sequence was found in a human donor with aplastic anemia.

DNA of the CDR3: TGTGCCAGCAGCGCACAGGGGGCTGGTGAAGCTTTCTTT. Protein sequence: CASSAQGAGEAFF. The chain uses TRBV9 and TRBJ1-1; 9 bases are shared with TRBD1. The CDR3 loop spans 13 amino acids. In germline, CDR1 is SGDLS, CDR2 YYNGEE. Trimming at V came to 3 bases and at J to 7 bases, leaving 4 bases not matched to a gene.